The 26 T cell receptor beta chains in this list originate from one sample, sequenced in a study of CDR3 diversity in severe acne. TCRdb reprocessed the PCR reads via MiXCR and lists one record per CDR3 protein. The table shows tens of thousands of distinct CDR3 sequences, with 45% to 55% occurring only once. Sequencing used blood. All receptors derive from a male donor in good health, without acne.

This clonotype was seen once. Here the CDR3 reads CASSTRTGIVHGYTF. The CDR3 DNA is TGTGCCAGCAGTACTCGGACAGGGATTGTACATGGCTACACCTTC. The chain recombines TRBV6-5 with TRBJ1-2; 8 bases fit TRBD1. Trimming removed 5 bases from V and 6 bases from J; junction bases left unmatched: 11. CDR3 length: 15 residues. Looked up from germline, CDR1 is MNHEY and CDR2 is SVGAGI.

This clonotype turned up a few times. The rearrangement joins TRBV13 to TRBJ1-3, with TRBD1 matching over 8 bases. In germline, CDR1 is PRHDT, CDR2 FYEKMQ (reference sequence). This CDR3 is built from 16 residues. Trimming removed 3 bases from V and 3 bases from J; junction bases left unmatched: 7. This CDR3 reads CASSFTSRGLGNTIYF. The DNA for the CDR3 is TGTGCCAGCAGCTTTACTAGCAGGGGGCTTGGAAACACCATATATTTT.

At least ten counts were recorded for this clonotype. This chain uses TRBV5-5 with TRBJ1-5; D is perhaps TRBD1 (6 bases). Germline V lookup: CDR1 SGHKS, CDR2 YYEKEE (reference sequence). The CDR3 length is 13 residues. The V end lost 4 bases, the J end lost 5 bases, and 10 bases lay between the germline ends. CDR3 sequence reads: CASSRDTYQPQHF. The CDR3, as DNA: TGTGCCAGCAGCAGGGACACATATCAGCCCCAGCATTTT.

The sample holds many counts of this clonotype. This chain connects TRBV29-1 to TRBJ1-1; 10 bases are a match to TRBD1. The length of the CDR3 is 12 residues. Germline CDR1 is SQVTM and CDR2 is ANQGSEA. Trimming took 6 bases from V and 3 from J; bases not matched to a gene: 1. Here the CDR3 reads CSVGQGYTEAFF. CDR3 nucleotide sequence: TGCAGCGTGGGACAGGGGTACACTGAAGCTTTCTTT.

This chain joins TRBV24-1 and TRBJ2-7, with 9 bases lining up with TRBD2. The V gene's germline CDR1 is KGHDR and CDR2 SFDVKD. The V and J ends lost 5 bases and 3 bases, in that order; junction bases with no gene match: 13. The CDR3 sequence is 17 residues long. CDR3 nucleotides: TGTGCCACCAGTGCAGCCCCGGGGGCGGGAGGGATCTACGAGCAGTACTTC. Amino acids: CATSAAPGAGGIYEQYF.

This clonotype was recorded only once. The chain uses TRBV7-9 and TRBJ2-7; D is undetermined. Looked up from germline, CDR1 is SEHNR and CDR2 is FQNEAQ (reference sequence). The CDR3 runs 13 residues. V was trimmed by 6 bases and J by 3 bases, leaving 12 bases between them. The CDR3 DNA is TGTGCCAGCAGTTATGGGCTGAACTACGAGCAGTACTTC. Encoded protein: CASSYGLNYEQYF. Filled out from reference TRBV7-9 and TRBJ2-7, the complete variable domain reads DTGVSQNPRHKITKRGQNVTFRCDPISEHNRLYWYRQTLGQGPEFLTYFQNEAQLEKSRLLSDRFSAERPKGSFSTLEIQRTEQGDSAMYLCASSYGLNYEQYFGPGTRLTVT.

This clonotype has only one observation. The chain couples TRBV6-5 to TRBJ2-6; no firm D call. This CDR3 region has 15 residues. CDR1 is MNHEY and CDR2 is SVGAGI in the germline V gene. Deletions cut 3 bases from V and 0 bases from J, with 6 bases between. CDR3 nucleotide sequence: TGTGCCAGCAGTTATTCGGACTCTGGGGCCAACGTCCTGACTTTC. It yields the protein CASSYSDSGANVLTF.

The V gene is TRBV15, the J gene TRBJ1-1; D remains unclear. The CDR3 sequence is 14 residues long. The ends were cut back, 2 bases at V and 2 bases at J, with 9 bases in the middle. CDR1 LNHNV and CDR2 YYDKDF come from the germline V gene (reference sequence). The CDR3 sequence: CATSRPGLNTEAFF. The CDR3 region has the DNA TGTGCCACCAGCAGACCCGGGCTCAACACTGAAGCTTTCTTT.

This clonotype was detected many times. This rearrangement joins TRBV24-1 to TRBJ1-1; D ambiguous. Trimming shortened V by 5 bases and J by 1 base, and 13 bases separated the two germline ends. This CDR3 is 15 amino acids long. Per the germline V gene, CDR1 is KGHDR and CDR2 is SFDVKD. DNA for the CDR3: TGTGCCACCAGTGTAGGAGGAACAGCGAACACTGAAGCTTTCTTT. Its protein product is CATSVGGTANTEAFF.

The chain combines TRBV10-3 with TRBJ2-3; D is possibly TRBD2 (6 bases). Trimming removed 9 bases at V and 8 bases at J, with 18 bases between. CDR1 is ENHRY and CDR2 is SYGVKD in the germline V gene. The CDR3 extends over 13 amino acids. In DNA form, the CDR3 reads TGTGCCATAGGGACTGGGGAGGCGGGTACGCAGTATTTT. Translated, it gives CAIGTGEAGTQYF.

V usage is TRBV2 and J usage is TRBJ1-3; D is ambiguous. Germline V gene sequence: CDR1 SNHLY, CDR2 FYNNEI. CDR3 length: 14 amino acids. V lost 8 bases, J lost 7 bases, and 18 bases lay in between. The DNA of the CDR3 is TGTGCCAGCGGCCCGGGCCTTTGGCGCAACACCATATATTTT. This encodes CASGPGLWRNTIYF.

This chain joins TRBV11-1 and TRBJ1-3, with D tentatively TRBD1 (5 bases). V shed 2 bases and J shed 2 bases, with 10 bases lying between them. Germline loops: CDR1 SGHAT, CDR2 FQDESV (reference sequence). The CDR3 loop spans 15 amino acids. This CDR3 reads CASSLSLGAGNTIYF. The DNA for the CDR3 is TGTGCCAGCAGCTTATCTCTAGGGGCTGGAAACACCATATATTTT.

This clonotype was picked up a small number of times. The chain couples TRBV7-2 to TRBJ1-2; TRBD1 is a possible D gene (6 bases). From germline, CDR1 is SGHTA and CDR2 FQGNSA. This CDR3 has 13 amino acids. V shed 5 bases and J shed 7 bases, with 14 bases lying between them. The CDR3 is CASSPYRASGYTF. The CDR3 DNA is TGTGCCAGCAGCCCCTACAGGGCGAGTGGCTACACCTTC.

A remark on this clonotype: The CDR3 does not close with the conserved phenylalanine or tryptophan, likely indicating a read error. It is unclear where the CDR3 begins or ends on the DNA, so no DNA is shown, and the CDR3 is as TCRdb lists it. The rearrangement links TRBV12-3 or TRBV12-4 to TRBJ2-7; no DNA check was done on the table's D call, TRBD1. The CDR3 spans 12 residues, counting both ends. CDR3 sequence: CASSLWGEYTDR.

The chain recombines TRBV5-6 with TRBJ2-1, with TRBD2 matching 11 bases. CDR3 length: 13 residues. V gave up 4 bases and J gave up 12 bases; unmatched junction bases: 6. The germline gives CDR1 SGHDT, CDR2 YYEEEE. The CDR3 reads CASSPVAGGLQFF. For the CDR3, the DNA is TGTGCCAGCAGCCCAGTAGCGGGAGGGCTGCAGTTCTTC.

V and J are TRBV7-3 and TRBJ2-5; D gene unclear. Between the trimmed V and J ends, which lost 4 bases and 5 bases, there was a span of 14 bases. CDR3 size: 14 residues. Germline-derived CDR1 and CDR2 are SGHTA and FQGTGA. CDR3 bases: TGTGCCAGCAGCTACCATTCATTGGCGGAGACCCAGTACTTC. Its translation is CASSYHSLAETQYF.

The chain recombines TRBV5-5 with TRBJ2-7, with 7 bases aligning to TRBD2. The CDR3 totals 14 residues. Trimming took 2 bases from V and 3 from J; bases not matched to a gene: 5. Looked up from germline, CDR1 is SGHKS and CDR2 is YYEKEE (reference sequence). CDR3 in DNA: TGTGCCAGCAGCTTAGGACTAGAGGTCTACGAGCAGTACTTC. Protein: CASSLGLEVYEQYF.

V and J are TRBV10-3 and TRBJ1-6; D may be TRBD1 (5 bases). This CDR3 contains 14 residues. Trimming stripped 7 bases from V and 5 bases from J, with 12 bases between. Germline V gene sequence: CDR1 ENHRY, CDR2 SYGVKD. The CDR3 region has the DNA TGTGCCATCAAGGGTGAGGGACATAATTCACCCCTCCACTTT. Amino acids: CAIKGEGHNSPLHF.

A few counts support this clonotype. The chain uses TRBV24-1 and TRBJ2-1, with TRBD1 matching over 9 bases. The CDR3 runs 16 residues. Germline assignment: CDR1 KGHDR and CDR2 SFDVKD. The J segment lost 2 bases and the V segment lost 6 bases, leaving 7 bases of the junction unmatched. The CDR3: CATSPRGDRAYNEQFF. For the CDR3, the DNA is TGTGCCACCAGTCCACGCGGGGACAGGGCCTACAATGAGCAGTTCTTC.

This clonotype has at least ten counts. The chain is built from TRBV29-1 and TRBJ1-5; no clear D gene. The V end was cut by 4 bases, the J end by 4 bases, with 14 bases between. This CDR3 spans 14 amino acids. Germline CDR1 reads SQVTM; CDR2 reads ANQGSEA. The CDR3 nucleotides read TGCAGCGTTGTGCCGGGTGGCGAAAATCAGCCCCAGCATTTT. This encodes CSVVPGGENQPQHF.

This clonotype appeared many times. The J gene is TRBJ1-1, the V gene TRBV12-5, with D perhaps TRBD1 (5 bases). The CDR3 has 17 residues. Trimming left V 1 base short and J 10 bases short, with 25 bases between. CDR1 and CDR2 (germline): LGHNT, FRNRAP. The CDR3 is CASGLGERYSGWGGAFF. CDR3 nucleotide sequence: TGTGCTAGTGGTTTGGGCGAGCGCTACTCAGGGTGGGGTGGAGCTTTCTTT.

The CDR3 coding sequence is TGTGCCAGCAGCTTTCGGAGTACTGAAGCTTTCTTT. Translating gives CASSFRSTEAFF. V and J are TRBV7-9 and TRBJ1-1; no firm D call. V was shortened by 3 bases and J by 5 bases, with 7 bases between the two germline ends. Per germline, CDR1 SEHNR and CDR2 FQNEAQ (reference sequence). The CDR3 covers 12 residues.

The chain uses TRBV20-1 and TRBJ1-1; D remains ambiguous. This CDR3 has 12 amino acids. Per the germline V gene, CDR1 is DFQATT and CDR2 is SNEGSKA (reference sequence). Trimming took 6 bases from V and 1 from J, leaving 9 bases between them. The CDR3 DNA reads TGCAGTGCCCTTGGCCCGAACACTGAAGCTTTCTTT. Its protein is CSALGPNTEAFF.

The V call is TRBV7-6, the J call TRBJ2-7, with 12 bases identical to TRBD1. V lost 5 bases to trimming and J lost 5 bases; unmatched junction nucleotides: 13. Per the germline V gene, CDR1 is SGHVS and CDR2 is FNYEAQ. This CDR3 is 17 amino acids long. The CDR3 nucleotides are TGTGCCAGCAGCCCGGGGGGGACAGGGGGCATAGTCCACGAGCAGTACTTC. This encodes CASSPGGTGGIVHEQYF.

Of note for this clonotype: Because the CDR3 is missing its conserved closing phenylalanine or tryptophan, this is likely a read error. The chain is built from TRBV6-5 and TRBJ2-1; D is perhaps TRBD1 or TRBD2 (5 bases each). The CDR3 contains 15 residues. The ends were cut back, 4 bases at V and 0 bases at J, with 10 bases in the middle. Germline V CDR1 and CDR2: MNHEY, SVGAGI. The CDR3 spells CASSSRGRSYNEQFR. DNA for the CDR3: TGTGCCAGCAGTTCCCGGGGCCGCTCCTACAATGAGCAGTTCAGA.

This clonotype was seen a few times. The chain is built from TRBV24-1 and TRBJ1-2; TRBD1 matches at 7 bases. The CDR3 is 14 amino acids. Germline V gives CDR1 KGHDR, CDR2 SFDVKD. Trimming removed 4 bases from V and 6 bases from J; junction bases left unmatched: 7. The CDR3 nucleotides read TGTGCCACCAGTGAAGACAGGGACCGAAATGGCTACACCTTC. It yields the protein CATSEDRDRNGYTF.